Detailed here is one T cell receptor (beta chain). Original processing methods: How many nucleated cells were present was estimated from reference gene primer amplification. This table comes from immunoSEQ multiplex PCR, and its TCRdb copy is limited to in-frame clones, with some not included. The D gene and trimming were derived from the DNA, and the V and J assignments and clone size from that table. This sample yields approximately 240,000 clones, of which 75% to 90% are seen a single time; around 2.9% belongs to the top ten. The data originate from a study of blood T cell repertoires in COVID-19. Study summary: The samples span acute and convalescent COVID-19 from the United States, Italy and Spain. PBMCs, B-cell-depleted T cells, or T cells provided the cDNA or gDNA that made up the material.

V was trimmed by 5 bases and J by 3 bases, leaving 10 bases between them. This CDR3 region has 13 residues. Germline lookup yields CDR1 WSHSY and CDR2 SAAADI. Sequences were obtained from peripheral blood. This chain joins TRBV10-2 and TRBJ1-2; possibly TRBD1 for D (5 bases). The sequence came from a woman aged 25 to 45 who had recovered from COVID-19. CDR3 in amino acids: CASSQGGYYGYTF. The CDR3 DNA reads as TGCGCCAGCAGTCAGGGCGGATACTATGGCTACACCTTC.